One sample yielded the 22 T cell receptor beta chains listed below, sequenced in a study of T cells after somatic rescue of genetic block (dated by TCRdb to about 2020). The receptor library was made with the immunoSEQ multiplex PCR assay. TCRdb holds this immuneACCESS table with in-frame rearrangements only. Some clones are missing; in checked studies, unresolved V genes explain under half, and the rest has no known cause. This sample holds approximately 7,600 clones; about 81% were observed only once. Around a quarter of the sample rests with the top ten. Sequencing input: peripheral blood mononuclear cells (PBMCs). The source is a boy aged 5-17 years.

The V and J genes are TRBV5-4 and TRBJ2-1; either TRBD1 or TRBD2 may fit D (5 bases each). The CDR3 extends over 20 amino acids. V was cut by 4 bases and J by 6 bases, with 32 bases left in between. The V gene's germline CDR1 is SGHNT and CDR2 YYREEE (reference sequence). CDR3 amino acids: CASSNKEFTSNRDLINEQFF. CDR3 DNA: TGTGCCAGCAGCAACAAAGAATTTACGTCCAATCGGGACCTAATCAATGAGCAGTTCTTC.

The chain is built from TRBV12-1 and TRBJ2-2; the D call of TRBD1 is as the table states it, not checked on the DNA. TRBV12-1 is a documented pseudogene. The CDR3 length is 15 residues. The CDR3 bases are TGTGCCAGCAGCTGGGCGTACCCGAACACCGGGGAGCTGTTTTTT. Translation gives CASSWAYPNTGELFF.

The V gene is TRBV18, the J gene TRBJ1-4; maybe TRBD1 (6 bases). V was cut by 6 bases and J by 8 bases, with 16 bases left in between. Per the germline V gene, CDR1 is KGHSH and CDR2 is LQKENI. This CDR3 comprises 14 residues. The CDR3, as DNA: TGTGCCAGCTCTCCGCCGGGGGCAGGGGAAAAACTGTTTTTT. Protein product: CASSPPGAGEKLFF. Filled out from reference TRBV18 and TRBJ1-4, the complete variable domain reads NAGVMQNPRHLVRRRGQEARLRCSPMKGHSHVYWYRQLPEEGLKFMVYLQKENIIDESGMPKERFSAEFPKEGPSILRIQQVVRGDSAAYFCASSPPGAGEKLFFGSGTQLSVL.

This clone was recorded once. V usage is TRBV28 and J usage is TRBJ2-5; D remains ambiguous. Germline V CDR1 and CDR2: MDHEN, SYDVKM. The CDR3 length is 13 residues. Trimming stripped 11 bases from V and 5 bases from J, with 18 bases between. CDR3 nucleotides: TGTGCCGGCCAAGATGGTACCTCGGAGACCCAGTACTTC. This gives the protein CAGQDGTSETQYF.

As regards this clone: Other DNA sequences in this sample translate to the same CDR3. The genes are TRBV19 and TRBJ2-7, with no clear D. CDR1 is LNHDA and CDR2 is SQIVND in the germline V gene (reference sequence). V was pared by 5 bases and J by 5 bases, with 4 bases between. CDR3 size: 10 residues. The CDR3 reads CASSRHEQYF. The CDR3 DNA reads TGTGCCAGTAGTCGACACGAGCAGTACTTC.

V is TRBV5-6 and J is TRBJ1-6, with a tentative D call TRBD1 (5 bases). V was pared by 1 base and J by 6 bases, with 17 bases between. The length of the CDR3 is 17 residues. The germline V gene encodes CDR1 SGHDT and CDR2 YYEEEE. DNA for the CDR3: TGTGCCAGCAGCTTGCGTGTAGGCAGGGTGTCTAATTCACCCCTCCACTTT. It yields the protein CASSLRVGRVSNSPLHF.

The V and J genes are TRBV9 and TRBJ2-1; D is undetermined. The CDR3 has 14 amino acids. V lost 0 bases to trimming and J lost 2 bases, with 6 bases between them. CDR1 SGDLS and CDR2 YYNGEE come from the germline V gene. Here the CDR3 reads CASSVGTAYNEQFF. CDR3 nucleotides: TGTGCCAGCAGCGTAGGCACAGCCTACAATGAGCAGTTCTTC.

The chain carries TRBV29-1 and TRBJ2-1, with unresolved D. The CDR3 is made up of 11 amino acids. The V end lost 5 bases, the J end lost 8 bases, and 10 bases lay between the germline ends. Germline V gene sequence: CDR1 SQVTM, CDR2 ANQGSEA. The CDR3 DNA is TGCAGCGTTTCAGGTTTCCATGAGCAGTTCTTC. It codes for CSVSGFHEQFF.

This clone was observed a few times. This rearrangement joins TRBV12-5 to TRBJ1-5; TRBD1 is a possible D gene (5 bases). V lost 7 bases, J lost 7 bases, and 14 bases lay in between. The germline CDR1 and CDR2 sequences are LGHNT and FRNRAP. The CDR3 runs 13 residues. The CDR3 region has the DNA TGTGCTAGTGCCAATGGATGGGGGCAGCCCCAGCATTTT. The encoded protein is CASANGWGQPQHF.

The V gene is TRBV4-1, the J gene TRBJ2-1; D unclear. Trimming stripped 0 bases from V and 7 bases from J, with 16 bases between. The CDR3 totals 16 residues. Germline V gene lookup returns CDR1 MGHRA and CDR2 YSYEKL. The CDR3 nucleotides are TGCGCCAGCAGCCAAGAGAGTTATGGGGTGGGGAATGAGCAGTTCTTC. This sequence encodes CASSQESYGVGNEQFF.

The chain carries TRBV19 and TRBJ2-7; D may be TRBD1 or TRBD2 (5 bases each). Trimming left V 2 bases short and J 1 base short, with 9 bases between. The germline CDR1 and CDR2 sequences are LNHDA and SQIVND (reference sequence). This CDR3 is built from 14 residues. CDR3 region: CASSIWDGSYEQYF. The CDR3 nucleotides read TGTGCCAGTAGTATATGGGACGGTTCCTACGAGCAGTACTTC.

V gene TRBV5-5 combines with J gene TRBJ1-1; possible D gene TRBD1, 6 bases. The germline V and J ends were trimmed by 6 bases and 0 bases, with 21 bases remaining between them. This CDR3 is 17 amino acids long. The germline V gene encodes CDR1 SGHKS and CDR2 YYEKEE (reference sequence). The CDR3 protein is CASIHQGLGALNTEAFF. CDR3 DNA sequence: TGTGCCAGCATCCATCAGGGGCTAGGAGCTTTGAACACTGAAGCTTTCTTT.

This clone was recorded only once. The chain is built from TRBV2 and TRBJ1-5; no firm D call. The CDR3 length is 14 residues. V dropped 5 bases and J dropped 0 bases, with 8 bases sitting between them. Germline V gene lookup returns CDR1 SNHLY and CDR2 FYNNEI. The CDR3, as DNA: TGTGCCAGCAGTTATCCGGATAGCAATCAGCCCCAGCATTTT. Its protein product is CASSYPDSNQPQHF.

The genes are TRBV9 and TRBJ1-3; no firm D call. The V end lost 4 bases, the J end lost 0 bases, and 17 bases lay between the germline ends. This CDR3 has 17 residues. CDR1 and CDR2 from the germline V gene are SGDLS and YYNGEE. The DNA for the CDR3 is TGTGCCAGCAGCTTCGAGGAAAAGTTCTTCTCTGGAAACACCATATATTTT. Translated: CASSFEEKFFSGNTIYF.

The V call is TRBV7-8, the J call TRBJ2-2; D possibly uses TRBD1 or TRBD2 (5 bases each). Germline V gene data show CDR1 as SGHVS and CDR2 as FQNEAQ. Trimming shortened V by 1 base and J by 9 bases, and 18 bases separated the two germline ends. CDR3 length: 16 residues. The CDR3 bases are TGTGCCAGCAGCTTAGATCTGGCTCGGGGCGCCCGGGAGCTGTTTTTT. This gives the protein CASSLDLARGARELFF. The whole variable domain, remainder taken from reference TRBV7-8 and TRBJ2-2, is GAGVSQSPRYKVAKRGQDVALRCDPISGHVSLFWYQQALGQGPEFLTYFQNEAQLDKSGLPSDRFFAERPEGSVSTLKIQRTQQEDSAVYLCASSLDLARGARELFFGEGSRLTVL.

This clone was seen only once. The chain has TRBV28 and TRBJ1-4; no firm D call. CDR3 length: 15 residues. Germline CDR1 MDHEN, CDR2 SYDVKM. V gave up 3 bases and J gave up 8 bases, with 16 bases separating them. CDR3 sequence (DNA): TGTGCCAGCAGTTTTGGAGGTGCAGCTTACGAAAAACTGTTTTTT. Protein product: CASSFGGAAYEKLFF.

The genes are TRBV6-5 and TRBJ1-2; possible D gene TRBD1, 5 bases. The length of the CDR3 is 12 residues. With 4 bases removed from V and 8 bases from J, the gap between germline ends came to 11 bases. Germline CDR1 and CDR2: MNHEY and SVGAGI. The CDR3 nucleotides are TGTGCCAGCAGTTCGTCTGGGGACGGCTACACCTTC. Translating it yields CASSSSGDGYTF.

The chain recombines TRBV9 with TRBJ1-2, with D perhaps matching TRBD1 (6 bases). Germline loops: CDR1 SGDLS, CDR2 YYNGEE. This CDR3 has 15 amino acids. Deletions cut 4 bases from V and 6 bases from J, with 19 bases between. CDR3 DNA: TGTGCCAGCAGCAATACACGGACAGCGGCTCATGGCTACACCTTC. Protein product: CASSNTRTAAHGYTF.

The chain combines TRBV27 with TRBJ2-7, with 9 bases matching TRBD2. In germline, CDR1 is MNHEY, CDR2 SMNVEV (reference sequence). This CDR3 is built from 17 residues. Trimming cost V 6 bases and J 0 bases; bases outside gene matches: 12. The CDR3 bases are TGTGCCAGCAGCCTTCTGACTAGCGGTTCTCTCTCCTACGAGCAGTACTTC. The encoded protein is CASSLLTSGSLSYEQYF.

This clone appeared a single time. The chain is built from TRBV11-2 and TRBJ2-1; possible D gene TRBD2, 5 bases. CDR3 length: 12 residues. CDR1 and CDR2 (germline): SGHAT, FQNNGV. V lost 2 bases to trimming and J lost 9 bases, with 8 bases between them. The CDR3 DNA sequence: TGTGCCAGCAGCTTACGAGGGCCTGAGCAGTTCTTC. Protein product: CASSLRGPEQFF. The full variable domain, completed using reference TRBV11-2 and TRBJ2-1, is EAGVAQSPRYKIIEKRQSVAFWCNPISGHATLYWYQQILGQGPKLLIQFQNNGVVDDSQLPKDRFSAERLKGVDSTLKIQPAKLEDSAVYLCASSLRGPEQFFGPGTRLTVL.

The chain couples TRBV9 to TRBJ1-2; 10 bases agree with TRBD1. The CDR3 runs to 14 residues. Germline CDR1 is SGDLS and CDR2 is YYNGEE. The trim removed 3 bases at V and 6 bases at J, leaving 5 bases unmatched. The CDR3 sequence: CASSGSGTGDGYTF. CDR3 nucleotide sequence: TGTGCCAGCAGCGGGTCCGGGACAGGGGATGGCTACACCTTC.

J is TRBJ2-7 and V is TRBV11-3, with D unresolved. With 6 bases removed from V and 6 bases from J, the gap between germline ends came to 15 bases. The length of the CDR3 is 13 residues. Germline V lookup: CDR1 SGHNT, CDR2 YENEEA. The CDR3 sequence: CASSQTYGGEQYF. CDR3 nucleotide sequence: TGTGCCAGCAGTCAGACCTACGGCGGCGAGCAGTACTTC.